The clone carrying this TCR beta chain was observed at least ten times. Its antigen is unknown. The entry originates in a study of breast tumors, draining lymph nodes, adjacent tissues. General observations from the study: Tumor TCR diversity was below lymph nodes but above nontumor tissue.

Using its own MiXCR run on the multiplex PCR reads, TCRdb lists one record per CDR3 protein. The repertoire includes around 25,000 distinct CDR3 sequences, roughly 21% of them detected once, and about 14% sits in the top ten. The TCR sequence derives from a female donor with breast cancer. Some clones in this sample may be carry-over from other donors' samples. Sequenced material: breast tumor tissue.

In nucleotides, the CDR3 is TGTGCCACCGGGGGGGGAATCGGCCCCCTCTCTGGGGCCAACGTCCTGACTTTC. It encodes CATGGGIGPLSGANVLTF. The genes are TRBV24-1 and TRBJ2-6; 7 bases map to TRBD2. J gave up 0 bases and V 9 bases, and 13 bases lay outside the gene matches. The CDR3 totals 18 residues. Germline loops: CDR1 KGHDR, CDR2 SFDVKD.